This T cell receptor (beta chain) was identified in a study of OX40 agonist ivuxolimab in advanced cancers. Study-level findings and limits: Some of the nonresponding patients also showed low levels of normalized T-cell clonal expansion.

With baseline, cycle 4 day 1, and cycle 7 day 1 as timepoints, blood was sampled. A word on this clone: Antigen unknown.

Generated by immunoSEQ multiplex PCR, the TCRdb table keeps only in-frame clones and is missing some. The top ten hold approximately 4% of the sample, which has 60,000 to 85,000 clones, 70% to 90% seen once. The CDR3 covers 14 residues. V shed 7 bases and J 6 bases; nucleotides not matched to a gene: 10. Germline CDR1 and CDR2: MNHEY and SVGAGI. The J gene is TRBJ2-7, the V gene TRBV6-5; 9 bases align to TRBD1. This receptor was taken from an adult with an advanced solid tumor such as melanoma, head and neck, liver or kidney cancer. The material sequenced was CD4+ or CD8+ T cells sorted from blood, taken in a trial of the OX40 agonist ivuxolimab. For the CDR3, the DNA is TGTGCCAGCATTCCCGGGGACAGGGTGGGCGAGCAGTACTTC. It is translated as CASIPGDRVGEQYF.